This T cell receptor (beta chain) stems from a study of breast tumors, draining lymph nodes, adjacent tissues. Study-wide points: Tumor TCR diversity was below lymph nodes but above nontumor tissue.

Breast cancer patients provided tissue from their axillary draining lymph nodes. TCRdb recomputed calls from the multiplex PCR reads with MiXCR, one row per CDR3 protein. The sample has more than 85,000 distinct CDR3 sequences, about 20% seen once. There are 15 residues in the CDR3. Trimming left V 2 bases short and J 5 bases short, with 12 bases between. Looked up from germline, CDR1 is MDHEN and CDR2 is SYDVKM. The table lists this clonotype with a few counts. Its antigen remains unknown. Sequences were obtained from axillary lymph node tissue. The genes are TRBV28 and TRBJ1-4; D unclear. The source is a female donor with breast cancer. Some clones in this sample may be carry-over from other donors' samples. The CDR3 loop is CASSLEPSANEKLFF. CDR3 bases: TGTGCCAGCAGTTTAGAACCTTCAGCAAATGAAAAACTGTTTTTT.